Listed below are T cell receptor beta chains from one sample, sequenced in a study of shared clonotypes between healthy human individuals. The protocol was immunoSEQ multiplex PCR, while the TCRdb copy is restricted to in-frame clones and leaves out a portion. The repertoire holds approximately 2,000,000 clones, 85% to 95% seen once, with around 0.35% in the top ten. The sample consisted of naive CD4+ T cells from PBMCs. The receptors here all came from a man between 18 and 29 years old in good health. Some clones in this sample may be carry-over from other donors' samples. The CDR3 runs from the conserved cysteine through the conserved F or W. Each record gives: J gene, V gene, clone size, CDR3 length, D gene, CDR3 DNA, CDR3 protein. The D gene is left open where the match is weak. Some rows mark clone size as missing; the rest say once, few, many or name a class of expanded clone.

J gene: TRBJ1-2; V gene: TRBV5-5; clone size: once; CDR3 length: 14; D gene: .; CDR3 DNA: TGTGCCAGCAGCTTGGGACCACGGGAGTATGGCTACACCTTC; CDR3 protein: CASSLGPREYGYTF
J gene: TRBJ1-2; V gene: TRBV2; clone size: .; CDR3 length: 15; D gene: TRBD1; CDR3 DNA: TGTGCCAGCAGGGGTAGGGGGCAGGGATTCTATGGCTACACCTTC; CDR3 protein: CASRGRGQGFYGYTF
J gene: TRBJ2-7; V gene: TRBV5-1; clone size: .; CDR3 length: 14; D gene: .; CDR3 DNA: TGCGCCAGCACCCCAGGTACCAGCTCCTACGAGCAGTACTTC; CDR3 protein: CASTPGTSSYEQYF
J gene: TRBJ2-4; V gene: TRBV4-3; clone size: .; CDR3 length: 17; D gene: .; CDR3 DNA: TGCGCCAGCAGCCCCCGGGGTTCCGGTGGGGCCAAAAACATTCAGTACTTC; CDR3 protein: CASSPRGSGGAKNIQYF
J gene: TRBJ2-1; V gene: TRBV9; clone size: .; CDR3 length: 13; D gene: .; CDR3 DNA: TGTGCCAGCAGCCCAGCCTCCTACAATGAGCAGTTCTTC; CDR3 protein: CASSPASYNEQFF
J gene: TRBJ2-1; V gene: TRBV5-1; clone size: .; CDR3 length: 15; D gene: .; CDR3 DNA: TGCGCCAGCAGCCTTAGCCTGAACTCCTACAATGAGCAGTTCTTC; CDR3 protein: CASSLSLNSYNEQFF
J gene: TRBJ2-2; V gene: TRBV19; clone size: few; CDR3 length: 14; D gene: .; CDR3 DNA: TGTGCCAGTCGGGTCAGCCGGGGCACCGGGGAGCTGTTTTTT; CDR3 protein: CASRVSRGTGELFF
J gene: TRBJ1-1; V gene: TRBV28; clone size: .; CDR3 length: 13; D gene: .; CDR3 DNA: TGTGCCAGCAGTTTAGGAGGGGGAACTGAAGCTTTCTTT; CDR3 protein: CASSLGGGTEAFF
J gene: TRBJ1-4; V gene: TRBV4-2; clone size: .; CDR3 length: 18; D gene: TRBD1; CDR3 DNA: TGTGCCAGCAGCCAAGAGGGAGGGGGCCCCGCAACTAATGAAAAACTGTTTTTT; CDR3 protein: CASSQEGGGPATNEKLFF
J gene: TRBJ2-1; V gene: TRBV6-5; clone size: .; CDR3 length: 14; D gene: TRBD2; CDR3 DNA: TGTGCCAGCAATCCACGACTAGCGGGAGGGGAGTCGTTCTTC; CDR3 protein: CASNPRLAGGESFF
J gene: TRBJ2-7; V gene: TRBV6-5; clone size: .; CDR3 length: 15; D gene: .; CDR3 DNA: TGTGCCAGCAGAAGGGGACGCGAGGGGTCCTACGAGCAGTACTTC; CDR3 protein: CASRRGREGSYEQYF
J gene: TRBJ2-2; V gene: TRBV5-8; clone size: .; CDR3 length: 14; D gene: .; CDR3 DNA: TGTGCCAGCAGCTTGGTGGGAACACTCGGGGAGCTGTTTTTT; CDR3 protein: CASSLVGTLGELFF
J gene: TRBJ1-2; V gene: TRBV14; clone size: .; CDR3 length: 15; D gene: .; CDR3 DNA: TGTGCCAGCAGCCCCTTGGGACTGACTAACTATGGCTACACCTTC; CDR3 protein: CASSPLGLTNYGYTF
J gene: TRBJ2-2; V gene: TRBV7-6; clone size: .; CDR3 length: 16; D gene: .; CDR3 DNA: TGTGCCAGCAGCTTAGTTGGCGTTCTGAACACCGGGGAGCTGTTTTTT; CDR3 protein: CASSLVGVLNTGELFF
J gene: TRBJ1-2; V gene: TRBV7-2; clone size: .; CDR3 length: 13; D gene: .; CDR3 DNA: TGTGCCAGCAGCCCGTCAGGCAACTATGGCTACACCTTC; CDR3 protein: CASSPSGNYGYTF
J gene: TRBJ1-5; V gene: TRBV6-6; clone size: .; CDR3 length: 15; D gene: TRBD1; CDR3 DNA: TGTGCCAGCAGCCGGCAGGGGGCCCCCAATCAGCCCCAGCATTTT; CDR3 protein: CASSRQGAPNQPQHF
J gene: TRBJ2-5; V gene: TRBV19; clone size: once; CDR3 length: 13; D gene: .; CDR3 DNA: TGTGCCAGTAGTATTCGAGGTCCGGAGACCCAGTACTTC; CDR3 protein: CASSIRGPETQYF
J gene: TRBJ1-2; V gene: TRBV28; clone size: .; CDR3 length: 14; D gene: .; CDR3 DNA: TGTGCCAGCATAACAGGGACCGCAACCTATGGCTACACCTTC; CDR3 protein: CASITGTATYGYTF
J gene: TRBJ1-5; V gene: TRBV29-1; clone size: .; CDR3 length: 14; D gene: TRBD1; CDR3 DNA: TGCAGCGTTTCTGAGGGGGCTAGCAATCAGCCCCAGCATTTT; CDR3 protein: CSVSEGASNQPQHF
J gene: TRBJ2-5; V gene: TRBV2; clone size: .; CDR3 length: 13; D gene: .; CDR3 DNA: TGTGCCAGCAAAGGGTGGGAAGGGGAGACCCAGTACTTC; CDR3 protein: CASKGWEGETQYF
J gene: TRBJ2-5; V gene: TRBV5-1; clone size: .; CDR3 length: 13; D gene: .; CDR3 DNA: TGCGCCAGCGCACCTAGCGCCCAAGAGACCCAGTACTTC; CDR3 protein: CASAPSAQETQYF
J gene: TRBJ1-5; V gene: TRBV18; clone size: .; CDR3 length: 16; D gene: TRBD1; CDR3 DNA: TGTGCCAGCTCACCGCAACAGGGGGGTGGCAATCAGCCCCAGCATTTT; CDR3 protein: CASSPQQGGGNQPQHF
J gene: TRBJ2-1; V gene: TRBV10-3; clone size: .; CDR3 length: 16; D gene: .; CDR3 DNA: TGTGCCATCAGTGACGCGGCGGGAAGCTCCTACAATGAGCAGTTCTTC; CDR3 protein: CAISDAAGSSYNEQFF
J gene: TRBJ2-6; V gene: TRBV7-9; clone size: .; CDR3 length: 17; D gene: TRBD2; CDR3 DNA: TGTGCCAGCAGCGGGGCCTGGGAGGGGTCTGGGGCCAACGTCCTGACTTTC; CDR3 protein: CASSGAWEGSGANVLTF
J gene: TRBJ2-2; V gene: TRBV28; clone size: .; CDR3 length: 16; D gene: .; CDR3 DNA: TGTGCCAGCAACGGTCCGGGGACAAGTAGGACCGGGGAGCTGTTTTTT; CDR3 protein: CASNGPGTSRTGELFF
J gene: TRBJ2-1; V gene: TRBV6-6; clone size: .; CDR3 length: 14; D gene: .; CDR3 DNA: TGTGCCAGCAGTTCGGTAGGTGTCTACAATGAGCAGTTCTTC; CDR3 protein: CASSSVGVYNEQFF
J gene: TRBJ2-7; V gene: TRBV2; clone size: .; CDR3 length: 14; D gene: .; CDR3 DNA: TGTGCCAGCAGGTCGACGGGTTTCAAGAACGAGCAGTACTTC; CDR3 protein: CASRSTGFKNEQYF
J gene: TRBJ1-4; V gene: TRBV2; clone size: once; CDR3 length: 15; D gene: .; CDR3 DNA: TGTGCCAGCAGTGAAGGAGGGGCGGCTAATGAAAAACTGTTTTTT; CDR3 protein: CASSEGGAANEKLFF
J gene: TRBJ2-2; V gene: TRBV9; clone size: .; CDR3 length: 16; D gene: .; CDR3 DNA: TGTGCCAGCAGCGTATTGGGGAGCGGAGCTTACGGGGAGCTGTTTTTT; CDR3 protein: CASSVLGSGAYGELFF
J gene: TRBJ1-3; V gene: TRBV5-1; clone size: .; CDR3 length: 16; D gene: .; CDR3 DNA: TGCGCCAGCAAAAAGGAGGGAACTGGCTCTGGAAACACCATATATTTT; CDR3 protein: CASKKEGTGSGNTIYF
J gene: TRBJ2-7; V gene: TRBV4-1; clone size: .; CDR3 length: 16; D gene: .; CDR3 DNA: TGCGCCAGCAGCCAAGTAGGGGGGGGCTTCTCCTACGAGCAGTACTTC; CDR3 protein: CASSQVGGGFSYEQYF
J gene: TRBJ1-3; V gene: TRBV30; clone size: .; CDR3 length: 16; D gene: TRBD1; CDR3 DNA: TGTGCCTGGACCGAACGTGACAGGGGATGGGGAAACACCATATATTTT; CDR3 protein: CAWTERDRGWGNTIYF
J gene: TRBJ2-7; V gene: TRBV5-1; clone size: once; CDR3 length: 14; D gene: TRBD1; CDR3 DNA: TGCGCCAGCAGCCAAGGACAGGGTAAGGGCGAGCAGTACTTC; CDR3 protein: CASSQGQGKGEQYF